Presented here are 28 T cell receptor beta chains from one specimen sequenced in a study of CD8 T cells in ankylosing spondylitis. One entry per CDR3 protein results from TCRdb running MiXCR on the 5' RACE reads. The sample holds roughly 150,000 distinct CDR3 sequences, approximately 7.3% seen once. The sample taken for sequencing was blood, either unsorted or a sorted T cell fraction (not recorded which). The source of these receptors is a female donor with ankylosing spondylitis or in good health (not recorded which).

This clonotype was seen repeatedly, ten times or more. The rearrangement uses TRBV5-1 and TRBJ1-3; D gene unclear. V lost 4 bases, J lost 0 bases, and 32 bases lay in between. There are 22 residues in the CDR3. From germline, CDR1 is SGHRS and CDR2 YFSETQ. The CDR3, as DNA: TGCGCCAGCAGCGGAGGGTTCCCACTCTCAACCCCACTCTCAGACTCTGGAAACACCATATATTTT. Amino acids: CASSGGFPLSTPLSDSGNTIYF. Drawing the rest from reference TRBV5-1 and TRBJ1-3, the complete variable domain is KAGVTQTPRYLIKTRGQQVTLSCSPISGHRSVSWYQQTPGQGLQFLFEYFSETQRNKGNFPGRFSGRQFSNSRSEMNVSTLELGDSALYLCASSGGFPLSTPLSDSGNTIYFGEGSWLTVV.

This clonotype was recorded at least ten times. The V and J genes are TRBV19 and TRBJ1-5, with 9 bases aligning to TRBD1. Germline trimming cut 5 bases from V and 7 bases from J; bases unmatched to any gene: 6. Germline assignment: CDR1 LNHDA and CDR2 SQIVND (reference sequence). This CDR3 has 14 amino acids. CDR3 protein: CASSETGGGQPQHF. CDR3 sequence (DNA): TGTGCCAGTAGTGAGACAGGGGGAGGACAGCCCCAGCATTTT. Complete variable domain (other parts from reference TRBV19 and TRBJ1-5): DGGITQSPKYLFRKEGQNVTLSCEQNLNHDAMYWYRQDPGQGLRLIYYSQIVNDFQKGDIAEGYSVSREKKESFPLTVTSAQKNPTAFYLCASSETGGGQPQHFGDGTRLSIL.

This clonotype was seen repeatedly, ten times or more. The chain joins TRBV4-2 to TRBJ2-3, with 9 bases matching TRBD2. This CDR3 spans 15 amino acids. With 4 bases clipped from V and 2 bases from J, the junction kept 4 bases outside the gene matches. Germline lookup yields CDR1 LGHNA and CDR2 YNFKEQ. For the CDR3, the DNA is TGTGCCAGCAGCCCCTCTAGCGGGGACACAGATACGCAGTATTTT. It yields the protein CASSPSSGDTDTQYF.

This clonotype was recorded many times. The rearrangement joins TRBV5-1 to TRBJ1-2; unclear D gene. The V gene lost 2 bases and the J gene lost 2 bases, with 7 bases spanning the gap. This CDR3 is 13 amino acids long. Germline CDR1 is SGHRS and CDR2 is YFSETQ. DNA for the CDR3: TGCGCCAGCAGCTTCGACTTGAACTATGGCTACACCTTC. It yields the protein CASSFDLNYGYTF. The full variable domain, its missing parts supplied by reference TRBV5-1 and TRBJ1-2, is KAGVTQTPRYLIKTRGQQVTLSCSPISGHRSVSWYQQTPGQGLQFLFEYFSETQRNKGNFPGRFSGRQFSNSRSEMNVSTLELGDSALYLCASSFDLNYGYTFGSGTRLTVV.

This clonotype has a handful of counts. In DNA form, the CDR3 reads TGCGCCAGCAGCTTGCCTCAGGTAGCGGCTAGCTCCTACAATGAGCAGTTCTTC. Amino acid sequence: CASSLPQVAASSYNEQFF. The chain has TRBV5-1 and TRBJ2-1; D might be TRBD2 (6 bases). Germline lookup yields CDR1 SGHRS and CDR2 YFSETQ. The V gene lost 1 base and the J gene lost 0 bases, with 17 bases spanning the gap. The CDR3 has 18 residues.

On this clonotype: Just one base apart from a much larger clone, this may be a read error. This chain joins TRBV6-1 and TRBJ2-5; the D gene could be TRBD1 or TRBD2 (5 bases each). The CDR3 length is 14 residues. The germline V gene encodes CDR1 MNHNS and CDR2 SASEGT. CDR3 DNA sequence: TGTGCCAGCAGTAGAACCGGGGCCGAAGAGGCCCAGTACTTC. This translates into CASSRTGAEEAQYF.

This clonotype has only a few counts. The rearrangement uses TRBV4-2 and TRBJ2-1; 8 positions agree with TRBD2. The CDR3 length is 16 residues. CDR1 is LGHNA and CDR2 is YNFKEQ in the germline V gene. V was clipped by 1 base and J by 5 bases; unmatched bases: 7. CDR3 residues: CASSQGLLAANNEQFF. The DNA of the CDR3 is TGTGCCAGCAGCCAAGGTCTACTAGCGGCTAACAATGAGCAGTTCTTC.

This clonotype was counted many times. The chain employs TRBV15 and TRBJ1-3; D is uncertain. CDR3 size: 16 residues. CDR1 and CDR2 (germline): LNHNV, YYDKDF (reference sequence). V lost 2 bases and J 5 bases, leaving 16 bases between the germline ends. The CDR3 here is CATSRFGSSGRNTIYF. CDR3 nucleotides: TGTGCCACCAGCAGATTCGGGAGTTCAGGAAGAAACACCATATATTTT.

This clonotype has at least ten counts. The chain combines TRBV28 with TRBJ1-1; 8 bases map to TRBD1. Losses at the gene ends were 7 bases for V and 6 bases for J; bases not matched to a gene: 7. The germline gives CDR1 MDHEN, CDR2 SYDVKM. The CDR3 consists of 13 residues. The CDR3 DNA is TGTGCCAGCACCACGGACAGGGTCGCTGAAGCTTTCTTT. It encodes CASTTDRVAEAFF.

This clonotype has at least ten counts. The rearrangement uses TRBV12-3 or TRBV12-4 and TRBJ1-6; unclear D gene. Trimming stripped 9 bases from V and 10 bases from J, with 4 bases between. There are 9 residues in the CDR3. CDR3 nucleotide sequence: TGTGCCAGTGGATCACCCCTCCACTTT. Protein product: CASGSPLHF.

This clonotype came up many times. The chain links TRBV27 to TRBJ2-5; TRBD1 agrees at 7 bases. The length of the CDR3 is 14 residues. V gave up 3 bases and J gave up 2 bases; unmatched junction bases: 3. Germline CDR1 is MNHEY and CDR2 is SMNVEV (reference sequence). As DNA, the CDR3 is TGTGCCAGCAGTTTGACGGGACAGCAAGAGACCCAGTACTTC. Protein product: CASSLTGQQETQYF.

This clonotype occurred many times. The chain carries TRBV2 and TRBJ2-5, with a tentative D call TRBD1 (7 bases). This CDR3 is built from 15 residues. CDR1 and CDR2 (germline): SNHLY, FYNNEI. Trimming stripped 6 bases from V and 3 bases from J, with 17 bases between. CDR3: CASRFPGGGEETQYF. The CDR3 DNA sequence: TGTGCCAGCAGGTTCCCAGGGGGAGGAGAAGAGACCCAGTACTTC.

V usage is TRBV4-1 and J usage is TRBJ1-5, with TRBD1 as a possible D gene (5 bases). The CDR3 sequence is 14 residues long. Trimming shortened V by 7 bases and J by 1 base, and 11 bases separated the two germline ends. Per the germline V gene, CDR1 is MGHRA and CDR2 is YSYEKL. The CDR3 is CASNRILSNQPQHF. DNA of the CDR3: TGCGCCAGCAACAGGATTCTCAGCAATCAGCCCCAGCATTTT.

This clonotype was recorded at least ten times. The chain couples TRBV20-1 to TRBJ1-1; TRBD1 agrees at 10 bases. Germline-derived CDR1 and CDR2 are DFQATT and SNEGSKA (reference sequence). The CDR3 covers 14 residues. Unmatched junction bases numbered 5, after V lost 3 bases and J lost 4 bases. The CDR3 coding sequence is TGCAGTGCTAGGGGACAGGGGCGGGTCACTGAAGCTTTCTTT. Residues: CSARGQGRVTEAFF.

This clonotype came up many times. J is TRBJ1-1 and V is TRBV6-5; D is ambiguous. Germline CDR1 is MNHEY and CDR2 is SVGAGI. The CDR3 runs to 15 residues. The germline V and J ends were trimmed by 0 bases and 4 bases, with 12 bases remaining between them. DNA for the CDR3: TGTGCCAGCAGTTACTCGAGCAGTCGGTCCACTGAAGCTTTCTTT. It translates to CASSYSSSRSTEAFF.

The chain carries TRBV19 and TRBJ2-1; D gene unclear. The CDR3 spans 12 residues. Germline lookup yields CDR1 LNHDA and CDR2 SQIVND (reference sequence). V dropped 4 bases and J dropped 9 bases, with 10 bases sitting between them. Here the CDR3 reads CASSKIWGEQFF. In DNA, the CDR3 is TGTGCCAGTAGTAAAATCTGGGGTGAGCAGTTCTTC. Using reference TRBV19 and TRBJ2-1 for the parts outside the CDR3, the full variable domain is DGGITQSPKYLFRKEGQNVTLSCEQNLNHDAMYWYRQDPGQGLRLIYYSQIVNDFQKGDIAEGYSVSREKKESFPLTVTSAQKNPTAFYLCASSKIWGEQFFGPGTRLTVL.

This clonotype was recorded at least ten times. The V and J genes are TRBV20-1 and TRBJ2-2; TRBD2 matches 9 bases. CDR3 length equals 17 residues. Germline V gives CDR1 DFQATT, CDR2 SNEGSKA (reference sequence). V lost 0 bases, J lost 7 bases, and 12 bases stayed unmatched. CDR3 protein: CSARDLLAGGQDGELFF. The CDR3 nucleotides are TGCAGTGCTAGAGATCTGTTGGCGGGGGGGCAGGACGGGGAGCTGTTTTTT.

In regard to this clonotype: The junction departs from germline at one end; a sequencing error may be responsible. The gene calls are TRBV18 and TRBJ1-4; D might be TRBD1 (5 bases). This CDR3 region has 15 residues. Germline CDR1 reads KGHSH; CDR2 reads LQKENI. The CDR3 DNA reads TGTGCCAGCTCACCACAGCAGGGTTCTAAGGAAAAACTGTTTTTT. This sequence encodes CASSPQQGSKEKLFF.

In this sample, this clonotype turned up a few times. V gene TRBV6-2 or TRBV6-3 combines with J gene TRBJ2-4, with 7 bases that match TRBD1. V lost 6 bases to trimming and J lost 2 bases; unmatched junction nucleotides: 4. The CDR3 is 14 amino acids. The germline V gene encodes CDR1 MNHEY and CDR2 SVGEGT. CDR3 in amino acids: CASSRTGTKNIQYF. The CDR3 DNA reads as TGTGCCAGCAGCAGGACAGGCACCAAAAACATTCAGTACTTC.

The chain carries TRBV5-1 and TRBJ1-2, with TRBD1 as a possible D gene (5 bases). Germline CDR1 is SGHRS and CDR2 is YFSETQ. V shed 5 bases and J shed 0 bases, with 17 bases lying between them. CDR3 size: 16 residues. CDR3 sequence: CASRSGRADTNYGYTF. The CDR3 region has the DNA TGCGCCAGCAGGTCCGGCAGGGCGGATACTAACTATGGCTACACCTTC.

This clonotype was observed many times. V is TRBV20-1 and J is TRBJ2-1; D is tentatively TRBD1 or TRBD2 (5 bases each). V was trimmed by 4 bases and J by 0 bases, leaving 13 bases between them. Germline assignment: CDR1 DFQATT and CDR2 SNEGSKA (reference sequence). The CDR3 totals 15 residues. CDR3 DNA sequence: TGCAGTGCTACCCCCGGGGCCCGCTCCTACAATGAGCAGTTCTTC. Translated, it gives CSATPGARSYNEQFF.

This clonotype has ten or more counts. The V call is TRBV5-1, the J call TRBJ2-5; no reliable D call. The V end was cut by 4 bases, the J end by 0 bases, with 7 bases between. Per the germline V gene, CDR1 is SGHRS and CDR2 is YFSETQ. This CDR3 comprises 13 residues. CDR3 sequence reads: CASSNRDQETQYF. In DNA, the CDR3 is TGCGCCAGCAGCAACCGGGACCAAGAGACCCAGTACTTC.

At least ten counts were recorded for this clonotype. The chain carries TRBV9 and TRBJ2-6; D remains ambiguous. Germline CDR1 is SGDLS and CDR2 is YYNGEE. Trimming pared 1 base from V and 0 bases from J, leaving 17 bases between. The CDR3 length is 19 residues. The CDR3 bases are TGTGCCAGCAGCGTATCTTTGTCCGTGGCAGGCTCTGGGGCCAACGTCCTGACTTTC. Protein product: CASSVSLSVAGSGANVLTF.

Many counts were recorded for this clonotype. The J gene is TRBJ1-1, the V gene TRBV5-1; D gene uncertain. This CDR3 comprises 12 residues. Trimming cost V 1 base and J 7 bases, with 8 bases left between them. Germline V gene data show CDR1 as SGHRS and CDR2 as YFSETQ. The CDR3 DNA reads TGCGCCAGCAGCTTGACGAAGGTTGAAGCTTTCTTT. Its translation: CASSLTKVEAFF.

Only a few counts were recorded for this clonotype. This sequence joins TRBV19 and TRBJ1-6; perhaps TRBD1 as D (5 bases). Between the trimmed V and J ends, which lost 3 bases and 7 bases, there was a span of 10 bases. The CDR3 is 14 residues long. The germline CDR1 and CDR2 sequences are LNHDA and SQIVND (reference sequence). The CDR3 DNA reads as TGTGCCAGTAGTATGCGGGGCGCGAATTCACCCCTCCACTTT. Its protein product is CASSMRGANSPLHF.

This clonotype has a count of ten or more. The chain links TRBV15 to TRBJ2-4, with 9 bases matching TRBD2. The CDR3 is made up of 16 amino acids. V lost 5 bases to trimming and J lost 0 bases; unmatched junction nucleotides: 5. CDR1 is LNHNV and CDR2 is YYDKDF in the germline V gene (reference sequence). CDR3 nucleotides: TGTGCCACCAGCGGCCTTAGCGGGAGAGCCAAAAACATTCAGTACTTC. Encoded protein: CATSGLSGRAKNIQYF.

Many counts were recorded for this clonotype. V and J are TRBV11-2 and TRBJ1-2, with D unresolved. In germline, CDR1 is SGHAT, CDR2 FQNNGV. V dropped 0 bases and J dropped 8 bases, with 28 bases sitting between them. The CDR3 length is 19 residues. This chain's CDR3 is CASSLDRLTRMDLYGGYTF. The CDR3 nucleotides are TGTGCCAGCAGCTTAGATCGGCTTACTCGAATGGACCTCTATGGCGGCTACACCTTC.

This clonotype was detected many times. The chain links TRBV7-2 to TRBJ2-1; D gene uncertain. Germline V gene sequence: CDR1 SGHTA, CDR2 FQGNSA. Trimming removed 2 bases at V and 8 bases at J, with 7 bases between. The CDR3 has 12 amino acids. The CDR3 bases are TGTGCCAGCAGCTTAATCGTTGATGAGCAGTTCTTC. It yields the protein CASSLIVDEQFF.